The clone carrying this T cell receptor beta chain turned up a few times. The data originate from a study of regulatory T cells in long-lasting Graves disease. As to time point: newly diagnosed GD, antithyroid drugs for less than 3 months. PBMCs were the source of the RNA used for TCR sequencing. Library construction for TCR beta used iRepertoire HTBI primers and Arm-PCR of CDR3 regions. TCRdb redid the calling of the multiplex PCR reads with MiXCR, one entry per CDR3 protein. The table has about 320,000 distinct CDR3 sequences, about a sixth seen once. The V gene lost 5 bases and the J gene lost 3 bases, with 8 bases spanning the gap. CDR1 is SGDLS, CDR2 YYNGEE, per germline. This CDR3 is built from 13 residues.

The input for sequencing was peripheral blood mononuclear cells (PBMCs), taken at new diagnosis, from a patient treated with antithyroid drugs. The TCR originated in a female donor with Graves disease. The gene calls are TRBV9 and TRBJ2-2; D unclear. In nucleotides, the CDR3 is TGTGCCAGCAGGCCTAGGGACACCGGGGAGCTGTTTTTT. Translation: CASRPRDTGELFF.